These 17 T cell receptor beta chains were sequenced from one sample in a study of patients and donors after allogeneic stem cell transplantation. TCRdb ran MiXCR on the RT-PCR reads and lists one entry per CDR3 protein. The sample has some 200,000 distinct CDR3 sequences, around 41% seen once. Sample: blood, either unsorted or a sorted T cell fraction (not recorded which). These receptors were obtained from a human donor who was either an allogeneic HSCT recipient or a stem cell or donor lymphocyte infusion donor (not recorded which). It is not recorded whose cells these are; they may come from a transplant donor.

The rearrangement joins TRBV29-1 to TRBJ2-1; D is perhaps TRBD1 or TRBD2 (5 bases each). The germline V gene encodes CDR1 SQVTM and CDR2 ANQGSEA. V was pared by 6 bases and J by 8 bases, with 20 bases between. This CDR3 region has 14 residues. CDR3 sequence: CSVDTQGAGDEQFF. CDR3 bases: TGCAGCGTAGACACGCAGGGCGCGGGCGATGAGCAGTTCTTC.

This chain connects TRBV21-1 to TRBJ1-6; TRBD1 reflects the table's D call only, with no check against the DNA. TRBV21-1 is tagged as a pseudogene. The CDR3 has 14 amino acids. The CDR3 region is CASEEDRVNSPLHF. CDR3 DNA sequence: TGTGCCAGCGAAGAGGACAGGGTAAATTCACCCCTCCACTTT.

The J gene is TRBJ1-1, the V gene TRBV7-9, with unresolved D. There are 11 residues in the CDR3. V lost 8 bases to trimming and J lost 7 bases, with 11 bases between them. Germline values: CDR1 SEHNR, CDR2 FQNEAQ (reference sequence). Written as DNA, the CDR3 is TGTGCCAGCTCGCTTCCCTTTGAAGCTTTCTTT. Translating it yields CASSLPFEAFF.

The chain couples TRBV5-1 to TRBJ2-2; D is perhaps TRBD2 (5 bases). Trimming cost V 6 bases and J 4 bases, with 19 bases left between them. There are 16 residues in the CDR3. The germline V gene encodes CDR1 SGHRS and CDR2 YFSETQ. CDR3 coding DNA: TGCGCCAGCAAAATCTCCGGCACCGAGGGCACCGGGGAGCTGTTTTTT. This translates into CASKISGTEGTGELFF. Together with reference TRBV5-1 and TRBJ2-2, the CDR3 gives the full variable domain: KAGVTQTPRYLIKTRGQQVTLSCSPISGHRSVSWYQQTPGQGLQFLFEYFSETQRNKGNFPGRFSGRQFSNSRSEMNVSTLELGDSALYLCASKISGTEGTGELFFGEGSRLTVL.

The chain links TRBV18 to TRBJ1-3, with D perhaps matching TRBD1 (6 bases). There are 15 residues in the CDR3. In germline, CDR1 is KGHSH, CDR2 LQKENI. The V end lost 5 bases, the J end lost 0 bases, and 11 bases lay between the germline ends. Here the CDR3 reads CASSLQGLSGNTIYF. In DNA form, the CDR3 reads TGTGCCAGCTCATTACAGGGACTCTCTGGAAACACCATATATTTT.

V gene TRBV18 combines with J gene TRBJ1-5, with D perhaps TRBD1 (6 bases). CDR3 length: 14 amino acids. Germline-derived CDR1 and CDR2 are KGHSH and LQKENI. Trimming removed 3 bases from V and 4 bases from J, with 10 bases in between. The CDR3 here is CASSPGQTNQPQHF. CDR3 DNA: TGTGCCAGCTCACCCGGACAGACTAATCAGCCCCAGCATTTT.

The chain has TRBV10-3 and TRBJ1-1, with 8 positions matching TRBD1. Germline CDR1 reads ENHRY; CDR2 reads SYGVKD. This CDR3 has 14 amino acids. Trimming cost V 4 bases and J 5 bases; bases outside gene matches: 6. For the CDR3, the DNA is TGTGCCATCAGTGCGCAGGGGGCGAGTACTGAAGCTTTCTTT. This encodes CAISAQGASTEAFF.

This rearrangement joins TRBV27 to TRBJ2-5; perhaps TRBD1 as D (6 bases). The germline gives CDR1 MNHEY, CDR2 SMNVEV (reference sequence). Trimming pared 5 bases from V and 0 bases from J, leaving 19 bases between. There are 17 residues in the CDR3. Here the CDR3 DNA reads TGTGCCAGCAGTCCGAACGACAGGCCCATAGACCAAGAGACCCAGTACTTC. It translates to CASSPNDRPIDQETQYF.

For this clonotype: Because the CDR3 is missing its conserved closing phenylalanine or tryptophan, this is likely a read error. This chain uses TRBV20-1 with TRBJ2-7, with D unclear. Trimming pared 5 bases from V and 5 bases from J, leaving 16 bases between. Germline CDR1 DFQATT, CDR2 SNEGSKA (reference sequence). This CDR3 is 13 amino acids long. This CDR3 is CSAPNSLDDEQYS. The DNA of the CDR3 is TGCAGTGCTCCGAATAGTCTGGATGACGAGCAGTACTCC.

In this sample, this clonotype turned up a few times. V and J are TRBV29-1 and TRBJ1-2; D remains unclear. The CDR3 is made up of 10 amino acids. In germline, CDR1 is SQVTM, CDR2 ANQGSEA. With 4 bases removed from V and 6 bases from J, the gap between germline ends came to 6 bases. The CDR3 DNA reads as TGCAGCGTTGTCTTAGATGGCTACACCTTC. It translates to CSVVLDGYTF.

The sample holds a few counts of this clonotype. V gene TRBV28 combines with J gene TRBJ2-1; the match to TRBD2 covers 7 bases. This CDR3 region has 15 residues. The germline V gene encodes CDR1 MDHEN and CDR2 SYDVKM. The J segment lost 2 bases and the V segment lost 3 bases, leaving 4 bases of the junction unmatched. CDR3 residues: CASSLGGSTYNEQFF. In nucleotides, the CDR3 is TGTGCCAGCAGTTTGGGGGGGTCCACCTACAATGAGCAGTTCTTC.

J is TRBJ2-1 and V is TRBV27, with no clear D. Per the germline V gene, CDR1 is MNHEY and CDR2 is SMNVEV (reference sequence). The CDR3 contains 15 residues. V lost 3 bases and J lost 5, with 14 bases in between. CDR3 protein: CASSFGPSYDNEQFF. The DNA of the CDR3 is TGTGCCAGCAGTTTCGGACCCTCCTACGACAATGAGCAGTTCTTC.

The chain has TRBV7-9 and TRBJ2-1, with D perhaps TRBD1 or TRBD2 (5 bases each). CDR1 and CDR2 (germline): SEHNR, FQNEAQ (reference sequence). The CDR3 loop spans 18 amino acids. The V and J ends lost 5 bases and 0 bases respectively, with 20 bases between them. The CDR3, as DNA: TGTGCCAGCAGCCTTGATGTTGGGACGCTGAGCTCCTACAATGAGCAGTTCTTC. Translating gives CASSLDVGTLSSYNEQFF. The whole variable domain, filled in from reference TRBV7-9 and TRBJ2-1, reads DTGVSQNPRHKITKRGQNVTFRCDPISEHNRLYWYRQTLGQGPEFLTYFQNEAQLEKSRLLSDRFSAERPKGSFSTLEIQRTEQGDSAMYLCASSLDVGTLSSYNEQFFGPGTRLTVL.

V usage is TRBV27 and J usage is TRBJ1-2; D uncertain. The germline CDR1 and CDR2 sequences are MNHEY and SMNVEV (reference sequence). This CDR3 spans 14 amino acids. The V and J ends lost 2 bases and 6 bases respectively, with 13 bases between them. The CDR3 region is CASSLKGIGNGYTF. The CDR3 nucleotides read TGTGCCAGCAGTTTAAAGGGAATTGGTAATGGCTACACCTTC.

V is TRBV7-9 and J is TRBJ2-1; 8 bases agree with TRBD2. Per germline, CDR1 SEHNR and CDR2 FQNEAQ (reference sequence). V shed 2 bases, J shed 10 bases, and the junction held 10 bases outside the gene matches. This CDR3 spans 15 amino acids. The CDR3 sequence is CASSLTGGLRTEQFF. The CDR3 DNA is TGTGCCAGCAGCTTAACGGGAGGGTTACGGACGGAGCAGTTCTTC.

This clonotype has a count of ten or more. The chain links TRBV10-3 to TRBJ1-2; D perhaps matches TRBD1 (5 bases). Germline CDR1 reads ENHRY; CDR2 reads SYGVKD. V dropped 2 bases and J dropped 2 bases, with 12 bases sitting between them. The CDR3 contains 15 residues. The CDR3 is CAISEKGTLNYGYTF. The CDR3 nucleotides read TGTGCCATCAGTGAGAAAGGGACCCTCAACTATGGCTACACCTTC.

This chain links TRBV9 with TRBJ2-5, with no clear D. CDR1 SGDLS and CDR2 YYNGEE come from the germline V gene. V was cut by 1 base and J by 1 base, with 8 bases left in between. The CDR3 is 14 amino acids. The CDR3 DNA reads TGTGCCAGCAGCGTAAATCCGACCCAAGAGACCCAGTACTTC. Its translation: CASSVNPTQETQYF.